Each of the 21 T cell receptor beta chains below was sequenced from the same sample in a study of blood T cell repertoires in COVID-19. Sequencing was performed with immunoSEQ multiplex PCR; in TCRdb, only in-frame clones are kept and a portion is missing. The table shows about 160,000 clones, with 76% occurring only once. The sequenced sample consisted of peripheral blood. The receptors come from a woman aged 80 or over with acute or convalescent COVID-19.

The chain has TRBV2 and TRBJ2-1; TRBD1 matches at 8 bases. The CDR3 is 14 residues long. Per the germline V gene, CDR1 is SNHLY and CDR2 is FYNNEI. Losses at the gene ends were 8 bases for V and 13 bases for J; bases not matched to a gene: 16. The CDR3 sequence: CASAVGRGRAEQFF. CDR3 in DNA: TGTGCCAGCGCGGTAGGCAGGGGGCGGGCGGAACAGTTCTTC.

This chain links TRBV19 with TRBJ1-5; TRBD1 might be the D (5 bases). Germline V gene sequence: CDR1 LNHDA, CDR2 SQIVND (reference sequence). The CDR3 spans 15 residues. V lost 3 bases and J lost 1, with 10 bases in between. CDR3 sequence (DNA): TGTGCCAGTAGTATGAGCAGGGTAAGCAATCAGCCCCAGCATTTT. It yields the protein CASSMSRVSNQPQHF.

The chain links TRBV2 to TRBJ1-2; TRBD1 matches 7 bases. The V segment lost 8 bases and the J segment 4 bases; nucleotides outside the gene matches: 7. Germline assignment: CDR1 SNHLY and CDR2 FYNNEI. The CDR3 length is 13 residues. This CDR3 is CASHGTVFYGYTF. CDR3 sequence (DNA): TGTGCCAGCCACGGGACAGTCTTCTATGGCTACACCTTC.

This clone came up once. The chain uses TRBV29-1 and TRBJ2-7, with 10 bases matching TRBD2. This CDR3 is built from 17 residues. The germline CDR1 and CDR2 sequences are SQVTM and ANQGSEA. J lost 1 base, V lost 4 bases, and 13 bases had no gene match. CDR3 sequence reads: CSVGVGWTSGASYEQYF. The CDR3 bases are TGCAGCGTTGGCGTGGGGTGGACTAGCGGAGCGTCCTACGAGCAGTACTTC.

The chain employs TRBV4-2 and TRBJ1-4; D gene unclear. Per germline, CDR1 LGHNA and CDR2 YNFKEQ. There are 15 residues in the CDR3. The V gene lost 2 bases and the J gene lost 4 bases, with 11 bases spanning the gap. This chain's CDR3 is CASSQPGGYNEKLFF. Here the CDR3 DNA reads TGTGCCAGCAGCCAACCCGGAGGGTATAATGAAAAACTGTTTTTT.

This clone has just one count. The gene calls are TRBV3-1 (or the pseudogene TRBV3-2) and TRBJ2-2; 11 nucleotides line up with TRBD2. The CDR3 totals 17 residues. The germline V gene encodes CDR1 LGHDT and CDR2 YNNKEL (reference sequence). V trimming: 5 bases; J trimming: 6 bases; junction bases outside the gene matches: 11. For the CDR3, the DNA is TGTGCCAGCAGCAACCGATTAGCGGGGGGGCCGTCCGGGGAGCTGTTTTTT. It yields the protein CASSNRLAGGPSGELFF.

V is TRBV5-1 and J is TRBJ1-2; D remains unclear. The length of the CDR3 is 15 residues. The germline gives CDR1 SGHRS, CDR2 YFSETQ. Trimming took 4 bases from V and 5 from J, leaving 18 bases between them. The CDR3 DNA is TGCGCCAGCAGCCGACGCCCGGGAGTGGAGTATGGCTACACCTTC. Translated: CASSRRPGVEYGYTF.

DNA of the CDR3: TGTGCCAGCAGCGGGACGGAGGGTTACGGCTACACCTTC. Protein: CASSGTEGYGYTF. The gene calls are TRBV5-5 and TRBJ1-2, with TRBD1 as a possible D gene (5 bases). The CDR3 covers 13 residues. Germline assignment: CDR1 SGHKS and CDR2 YYEKEE (reference sequence). V was shortened by 4 bases and J by 8 bases, with 15 bases between the two germline ends.

This rearrangement joins TRBV19 to TRBJ2-7; 7 nucleotides line up with TRBD2. This CDR3 is 15 amino acids long. The germline V gene encodes CDR1 LNHDA and CDR2 SQIVND (reference sequence). Trimming at V came to 5 bases and at J to 3 bases, leaving 10 bases not matched to a gene. The CDR3: CASSLSGTGYYEQYF. For the CDR3, the DNA is TGTGCCAGTAGTCTGAGCGGGACGGGATACTACGAGCAGTACTTC.

CDR3: CASSPPEGGRNWEQYF. The DNA for the CDR3 is TGTGCCAGCTCACCACCGGAAGGGGGAAGAAATTGGGAGCAGTACTTC. J is TRBJ2-7 and V is TRBV18; maybe TRBD1 (6 bases). The CDR3 is 16 amino acids. The germline V and J ends were trimmed by 0 bases and 7 bases, with 19 bases remaining between them. CDR1 KGHSH and CDR2 LQKENI come from the germline V gene.

This chain links TRBV3-1 (or the pseudogene TRBV3-2) with TRBJ2-1, with no clear D. The CDR3 contains 15 residues. Deletions cut 1 base from V and 0 bases from J, with 7 bases between. Looked up from germline, CDR1 is LGHDT and CDR2 is YNNKEL (reference sequence). The DNA of the CDR3 is TGTGCCAGCAGCCAAGTGCGTTCCTCCTACAATGAGCAGTTCTTC. Protein: CASSQVRSSYNEQFF.

This CDR3 reads CASEGVSSTQYF. As DNA, the CDR3 is TGCGCCAGCGAGGGAGTAAGTAGTACGCAGTATTTT. The chain is built from TRBV5-1 and TRBJ2-3; D might be TRBD2 (5 bases). Germline-derived CDR1 and CDR2 are SGHRS and YFSETQ. The CDR3 spans 12 residues. V lost 7 bases and J 8 bases, leaving 14 bases between the germline ends. The full variable domain, completed using reference TRBV5-1 and TRBJ2-3, is KAGVTQTPRYLIKTRGQQVTLSCSPISGHRSVSWYQQTPGQGLQFLFEYFSETQRNKGNFPGRFSGRQFSNSRSEMNVSTLELGDSALYLCASEGVSSTQYFGPGTRLTVL.

This clone was detected once. The chain joins TRBV5-1 to TRBJ1-2; tentative D call: TRBD1 (5 bases). Germline values: CDR1 SGHRS, CDR2 YFSETQ. Between the trimmed V and J ends, which lost 2 bases and 6 bases, there was a span of 11 bases. The length of the CDR3 is 13 residues. The CDR3 here is CASSFPGGNGYTF. The CDR3 region has the DNA TGCGCCAGCAGCTTCCCGGGGGGGAATGGCTACACCTTC.

V usage is TRBV12-3 or TRBV12-4 and J usage is TRBJ2-3, with a possible D match to TRBD2 (6 bases). The CDR3 runs to 11 residues. V lost 5 bases and J 8 bases, leaving 8 bases between the germline ends. CDR3 coding DNA: TGTGCCAGCAGTGCGGGACTTACGCAGTATTTT. Translating gives CASSAGLTQYF.

The CDR3 loop reads CASSPQTGGVATQYF. CDR3 nucleotides: TGTGCCAGCAGCCCGCAGACAGGGGGGGTCGCGACCCAGTACTTC. The chain links TRBV11-2 to TRBJ2-5, with 9 bases matching TRBD1. CDR1 and CDR2 from the germline V gene are SGHAT and FQNNGV. Losses at the gene ends were 5 bases for V and 7 bases for J; bases not matched to a gene: 11. The CDR3 length is 15 residues.

This chain joins TRBV5-1 and TRBJ1-1, with D uncertain. CDR3 length: 13 residues. The ends were cut back, 0 bases at V and 6 bases at J, with 9 bases in the middle. The germline V gene has CDR1 SGHRS and CDR2 YFSETQ. The CDR3 coding sequence is TGCGCCAGCAGCTTGGCCCCAGGCTCTGAAGCTTTCTTT. Translated, it gives CASSLAPGSEAFF.

This clone was detected a few times. The chain recombines TRBV7-2 with TRBJ2-5; no definite D call. The CDR3 consists of 16 residues. CDR1 SGHTA and CDR2 FQGNSA come from the germline V gene. Deletions cut 1 base from V and 5 bases from J, with 17 bases between. In DNA form, the CDR3 reads TGTGCCAGCAGCTTAGTGGCAGTCCATATGAGGGAGACCCAGTACTTC. Translation: CASSLVAVHMRETQYF.

The CDR3, as DNA: TGCGCCAGCAGTGGTTCCGGGACTAGCGAAAATGAGCAGTTCTTC. Its protein product is CASSGSGTSENEQFF. The chain has TRBV10-1 and TRBJ2-1; 10 bases are a match to TRBD2. The germline gives CDR1 WNHNN, CDR2 SYGVQD (reference sequence). There are 15 residues in the CDR3. V was pared by 4 bases and J by 7 bases, with 7 bases of the junction left unmatched.

This clone was picked up a small number of times. The chain couples TRBV5-8 to TRBJ2-5; D is unclear. Trimming cost V 4 bases and J 1 base, with 14 bases left between them. CDR1 is SGHTS, CDR2 YDEGEE, per germline. The length of the CDR3 is 15 residues. This chain's CDR3 is CASSRRVGSQETQYF. In DNA form, the CDR3 reads TGTGCCAGCAGCAGACGGGTCGGATCCCAAGAGACCCAGTACTTC.

The sample holds many counts of this clone. The chain employs TRBV14 and TRBJ2-2; D is undetermined. Trimming removed 4 bases from V and 3 bases from J, with 9 bases in between. The germline CDR1 and CDR2 sequences are SGHDN and FVKESK. This CDR3 comprises 14 residues. The CDR3 DNA reads as TGTGCCAGCAGCCTTTTGGTAGACACCGGGGAGCTGTTTTTT. Translating gives CASSLLVDTGELFF.

By sample fraction, this clone is medium-sized. The V call is TRBV19, the J call TRBJ1-4, with D possibly TRBD1 on 6 matching bases. This CDR3 comprises 15 residues. CDR1 and CDR2 (germline): LNHDA, SQIVND (reference sequence). Trimming cost V 7 bases and J 10 bases, with 22 bases left between them. CDR3 amino acids: CASTEGAGEGGKLFF. The CDR3 bases are TGTGCCAGTACCGAAGGAGCAGGGGAGGGAGGAAAACTGTTTTTT.